The present T cell receptor (beta chain) was sequenced within a study of shared clonotypes between healthy human individuals. Assay runs were performed at deep level. Original analysis: ImmunoSEQ output lacked quality scores and full-length reads, limiting matched filtering. Clones were read by immunoSEQ multiplex PCR, and TCRdb kept only the in-frame ones, dropping some. The V and J calls and clone size come from that table; D and trimming were worked out from the DNA. The table includes about 480,000 clones, 75% to 80% detected once. The V end was cut by 5 bases, the J end by 6 bases, with 13 bases between. CDR1 is SGHAT and CDR2 is FQDESV in the germline V gene (reference sequence). The CDR3 is made up of 13 amino acids. This clone showed up just a few times. The donors, all of them Caucasian adults, lived in Nashville, Tennessee.

The sequence was obtained from a woman aged 40 to 55 in good health. Some clones in this sample may be carry-over from other donors' samples. Sequenced input: PBMCs. The J gene is TRBJ1-1, the V gene TRBV11-1; TRBD1 might be the D (5 bases). CDR3 in amino acids: CASSQIDSSEAFF. In nucleotides, the CDR3 is TGTGCCAGCAGCCAAATTGACAGTTCTGAAGCTTTCTTT.